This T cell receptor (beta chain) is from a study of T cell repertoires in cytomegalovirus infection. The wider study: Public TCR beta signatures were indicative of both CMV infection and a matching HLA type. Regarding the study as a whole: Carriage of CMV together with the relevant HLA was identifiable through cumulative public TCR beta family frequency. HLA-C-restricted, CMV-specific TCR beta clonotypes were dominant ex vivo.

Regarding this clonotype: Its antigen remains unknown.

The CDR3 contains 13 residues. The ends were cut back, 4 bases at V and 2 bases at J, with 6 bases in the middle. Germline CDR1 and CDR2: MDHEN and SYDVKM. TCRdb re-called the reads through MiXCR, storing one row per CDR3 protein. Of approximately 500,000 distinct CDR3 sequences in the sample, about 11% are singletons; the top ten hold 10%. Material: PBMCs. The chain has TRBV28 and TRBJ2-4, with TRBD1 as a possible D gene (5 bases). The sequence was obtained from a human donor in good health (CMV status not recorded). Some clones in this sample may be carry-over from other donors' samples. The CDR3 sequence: CASSSDTKNIQYF. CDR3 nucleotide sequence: TGTGCCAGCAGTTCGGACACCAAAAACATTCAGTACTTC.